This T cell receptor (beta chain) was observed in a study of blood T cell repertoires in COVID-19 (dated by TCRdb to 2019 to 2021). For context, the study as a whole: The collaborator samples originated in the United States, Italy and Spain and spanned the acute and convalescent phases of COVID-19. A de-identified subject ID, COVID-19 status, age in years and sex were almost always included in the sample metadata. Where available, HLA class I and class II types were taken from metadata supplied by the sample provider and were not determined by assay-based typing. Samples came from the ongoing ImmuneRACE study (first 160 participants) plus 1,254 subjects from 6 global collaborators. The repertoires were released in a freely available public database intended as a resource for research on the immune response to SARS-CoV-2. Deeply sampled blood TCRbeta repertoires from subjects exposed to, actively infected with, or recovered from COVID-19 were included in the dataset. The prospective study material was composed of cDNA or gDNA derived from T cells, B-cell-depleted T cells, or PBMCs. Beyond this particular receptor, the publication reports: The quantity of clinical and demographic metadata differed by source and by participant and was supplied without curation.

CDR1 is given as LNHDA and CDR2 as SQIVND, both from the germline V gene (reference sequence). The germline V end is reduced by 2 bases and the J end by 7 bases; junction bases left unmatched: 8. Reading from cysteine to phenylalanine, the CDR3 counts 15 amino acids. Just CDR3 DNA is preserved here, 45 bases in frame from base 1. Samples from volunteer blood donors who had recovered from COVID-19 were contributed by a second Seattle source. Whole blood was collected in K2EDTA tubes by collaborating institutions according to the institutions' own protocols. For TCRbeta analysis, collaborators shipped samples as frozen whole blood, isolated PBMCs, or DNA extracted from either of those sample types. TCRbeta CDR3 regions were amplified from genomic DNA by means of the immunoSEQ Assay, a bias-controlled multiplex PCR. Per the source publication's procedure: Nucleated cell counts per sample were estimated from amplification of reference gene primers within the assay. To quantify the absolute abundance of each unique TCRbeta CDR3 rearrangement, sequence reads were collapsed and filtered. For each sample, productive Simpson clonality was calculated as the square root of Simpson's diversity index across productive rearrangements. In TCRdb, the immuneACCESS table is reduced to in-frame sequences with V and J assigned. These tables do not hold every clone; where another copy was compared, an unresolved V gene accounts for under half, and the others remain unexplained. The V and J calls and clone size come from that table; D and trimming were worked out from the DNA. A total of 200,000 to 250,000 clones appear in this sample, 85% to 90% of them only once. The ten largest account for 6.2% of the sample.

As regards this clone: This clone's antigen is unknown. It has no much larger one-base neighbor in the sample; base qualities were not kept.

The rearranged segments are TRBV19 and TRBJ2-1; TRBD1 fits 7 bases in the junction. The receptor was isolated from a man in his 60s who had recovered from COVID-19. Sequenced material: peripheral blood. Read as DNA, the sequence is TGTGCCAGTAGTATACGGGGAACAGGGGAAAATGAGCAGTTCTTC. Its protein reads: CASSIRGTGENEQFF.